The rows below give T cell receptor beta chains drawn from one sample of a study of cytomegalovirus exposure and HLA in healthy donors. The repertoire was sequenced with immunoSEQ multiplex PCR; TCRdb's copy has only in-frame clones and lacks some. The sample holds around 100,000 clones, 65% to 80% seen once. Sequencing was done on a sample of PBMCs. The source is a woman in her 40s in good health and CMV-seronegative. Each CDR3 is given with its conserved first and last residue. D genes are given only for firm matches. Only part of the rows carry a size: once, few, many, or a class if the clone is expanded.

clone size: -
CDR3 length: 16
V gene: TRBV7-9
J gene: TRBJ1-4
D gene: TRBD1
CDR3 protein: CASSLGIGQGSEKLFF
CDR3 DNA: TGTGCCAGCAGCTTAGGGATCGGACAGGGGAGTGAAAAACTGTTTTTT

clone size: -
CDR3 length: 13
V gene: TRBV30
J gene: TRBJ1-5
D gene: TRBD1
CDR3 protein: CAWSTDRDQPQHF
CDR3 DNA: TGTGCCTGGAGTACTGACAGGGACCAGCCCCAGCATTTT

clone size: -
CDR3 length: 14
V gene: TRBV5-6
J gene: TRBJ2-3
D gene: -
CDR3 protein: CASSLDRTADTQYF
CDR3 DNA: TGTGCCAGCAGCTTAGACAGGACGGCAGATACGCAGTATTTT

clone size: -
CDR3 length: 14
V gene: TRBV28
J gene: TRBJ1-4
D gene: -
CDR3 protein: CAISPPRGGEKLFF
CDR3 DNA: TGTGCCATCAGTCCTCCAAGGGGAGGGGAAAAACTGTTTTTT

clone size: -
CDR3 length: 14
V gene: TRBV4-3
J gene: TRBJ2-3
D gene: -
CDR3 protein: CASSLMTGRDTQYF
CDR3 DNA: TGCGCCAGCAGCCTAATGACAGGGAGGGATACGCAGTATTTT

clone size: -
CDR3 length: 13
V gene: TRBV9
J gene: TRBJ2-7
D gene: TRBD1
CDR3 protein: CASSVGRGSEQYF
CDR3 DNA: TGTGCCAGCAGCGTAGGCAGGGGGAGCGAGCAGTACTTC

clone size: -
CDR3 length: 15
V gene: TRBV7-9
J gene: TRBJ1-3
D gene: -
CDR3 protein: CASSFGVSSGNTIYF
CDR3 DNA: TGTGCCAGCAGCTTTGGAGTATCCTCTGGAAACACCATATATTTT

clone size: -
CDR3 length: 13
V gene: TRBV9
J gene: TRBJ1-1
D gene: -
CDR3 protein: CASSVDKNTEAFF
CDR3 DNA: TGTGCCAGTAGCGTGGACAAGAACACTGAAGCTTTCTTT

clone size: -
CDR3 length: 12
V gene: TRBV7-9
J gene: TRBJ2-7
D gene: -
CDR3 protein: CASNKLGYEQYF
CDR3 DNA: TGTGCCAGCAACAAGCTAGGCTACGAGCAGTACTTC

clone size: once
CDR3 length: 17
V gene: TRBV11-2
J gene: TRBJ2-1
D gene: -
CDR3 protein: CASSLLAKKGSYNEQFF
CDR3 DNA: TGTGCCAGCAGCTTACTAGCGAAAAAAGGCTCCTACAATGAGCAGTTCTTC

clone size: -
CDR3 length: 14
V gene: TRBV7-8
J gene: TRBJ2-7
D gene: TRBD1
CDR3 protein: CASSLRQGVDEQYF
CDR3 DNA: TGTGCCAGCAGCTTACGGCAGGGGGTGGACGAGCAGTACTTC

clone size: -
CDR3 length: 13
V gene: TRBV6-5
J gene: TRBJ2-7
D gene: -
CDR3 protein: CASSFRQYYEQYF
CDR3 DNA: TGTGCCAGCAGTTTCCGACAGTACTACGAGCAGTACTTC

clone size: -
CDR3 length: 15
V gene: TRBV6-5
J gene: TRBJ2-1
D gene: TRBD1
CDR3 protein: CASSYVGQGYNEQFF
CDR3 DNA: TGTGCCAGCAGTTACGTGGGACAGGGCTACAATGAGCAGTTCTTC

clone size: -
CDR3 length: 16
V gene: TRBV5-1
J gene: TRBJ2-3
D gene: -
CDR3 protein: CASSLTEPGGTDTQYF
CDR3 DNA: TGCGCCAGCAGCTTGACCGAACCAGGGGGCACAGATACGCAGTATTTT

clone size: -
CDR3 length: 15
V gene: TRBV7-8
J gene: TRBJ1-5
D gene: -
CDR3 protein: CASSPRGGVHQPQHF
CDR3 DNA: TGTGCCAGCAGCCCCCGGGGGGGGGTTCATCAGCCCCAGCATTTT

clone size: -
CDR3 length: 12
V gene: TRBV11-2
J gene: TRBJ2-7
D gene: -
CDR3 protein: CAGSLLNYEQYF
CDR3 DNA: TGTGCCGGCAGCTTACTAAACTACGAGCAGTACTTC

clone size: -
CDR3 length: 16
V gene: TRBV2
J gene: TRBJ1-2
D gene: -
CDR3 protein: CASMGVSRTANYGYTF
CDR3 DNA: TGTGCCAGCATGGGAGTTTCGCGGACTGCTAACTATGGCTACACCTTC

clone size: -
CDR3 length: 14
V gene: TRBV7-2
J gene: TRBJ2-7
D gene: -
CDR3 protein: CASSSSGTMNEQYF
CDR3 DNA: TGTGCCAGCAGCTCAAGCGGAACGATGAACGAGCAGTACTTC

clone size: few
CDR3 length: 14
V gene: TRBV27
J gene: TRBJ2-3
D gene: -
CDR3 protein: CASSGGGGMDTQYF
CDR3 DNA: TGTGCCAGCTCCGGGGGCGGGGGAATGGATACGCAGTATTTT

clone size: -
CDR3 length: 13
V gene: TRBV19
J gene: TRBJ2-3
D gene: -
CDR3 protein: CASTSVGTDTQYF
CDR3 DNA: TGTGCCAGTACTAGCGTTGGGACAGATACGCAGTATTTT

clone size: -
CDR3 length: 16
V gene: TRBV4-1
J gene: TRBJ2-7
D gene: -
CDR3 protein: CASSQPGRDKTYEQYF
CDR3 DNA: TGCGCCAGCAGCCAGCCGGGAAGGGACAAGACCTACGAGCAGTACTTC

clone size: -
CDR3 length: 14
V gene: TRBV19
J gene: TRBJ1-5
D gene: -
CDR3 protein: CASSGAGQNQPQHF
CDR3 DNA: TGTGCCAGTAGTGGGGCAGGACAAAATCAGCCCCAGCATTTT

clone size: -
CDR3 length: 12
V gene: TRBV11-2
J gene: TRBJ2-5
D gene: -
CDR3 protein: CASSLGGRTQYF
CDR3 DNA: TGTGCCAGCAGCTTAGGGGGGCGGACCCAGTACTTC

clone size: -
CDR3 length: 14
V gene: TRBV15
J gene: TRBJ1-1
D gene: -
CDR3 protein: CATSSSRGVTEAFF
CDR3 DNA: TGTGCCACCAGCAGCTCCCGGGGGGTAACTGAAGCTTTCTTT

clone size: -
CDR3 length: 15
V gene: TRBV6-5
J gene: TRBJ2-7
D gene: TRBD1
CDR3 protein: CASSYRGQGTNEQYF
CDR3 DNA: TGTGCCAGCAGTTACCGCGGACAGGGGACCAACGAGCAGTACTTC

clone size: -
CDR3 length: 17
V gene: TRBV7-7
J gene: TRBJ1-2
D gene: TRBD1
CDR3 protein: CASSLVGGTGAGYGYTF
CDR3 DNA: TGTGCCAGCAGCTTAGTAGGAGGTACAGGGGCCGGCTATGGCTACACCTTC

clone size: few
CDR3 length: 13
V gene: TRBV11-2
J gene: TRBJ1-2
D gene: -
CDR3 protein: CASSFIRQNGYTF
CDR3 DNA: TGTGCCAGCAGCTTCATCCGCCAGAATGGCTACACCTTC

clone size: -
CDR3 length: 13
V gene: TRBV18
J gene: TRBJ1-1
D gene: -
CDR3 protein: CASSPRKDSEAFF
CDR3 DNA: TGTGCCAGCTCACCACGGAAGGACAGTGAAGCTTTCTTT

clone size: -
CDR3 length: 15
V gene: TRBV27
J gene: TRBJ1-6
D gene: TRBD1
CDR3 protein: CASKTTGSYNSPLHF
CDR3 DNA: TGTGCCAGCAAAACGACAGGGTCCTATAATTCACCCCTCCACTTT

clone size: -
CDR3 length: 13
V gene: TRBV10-3
J gene: TRBJ1-2
D gene: TRBD1
CDR3 protein: CAISGTGGYGYTF
CDR3 DNA: TGTGCCATCAGTGGGACAGGGGGCTATGGCTACACCTTC

clone size: -
CDR3 length: 16
V gene: TRBV5-1
J gene: TRBJ2-2
D gene: -
CDR3 protein: CASSTSPGQNTVELFF
CDR3 DNA: TGCGCCAGCAGCACCTCCCCAGGACAGAACACCGTGGAGCTGTTTTTT

clone size: -
CDR3 length: 16
V gene: TRBV4-2
J gene: TRBJ2-3
D gene: TRBD2
CDR3 protein: CASSQEGVAGADTQYF
CDR3 DNA: TGTGCCAGCAGCCAAGAAGGTGTAGCGGGAGCGGATACGCAGTATTTT

clone size: -
CDR3 length: 15
V gene: TRBV9
J gene: TRBJ1-2
D gene: TRBD1
CDR3 protein: CASSVATGQVVGYTF
CDR3 DNA: TGTGCCAGCAGCGTAGCTACGGGACAGGTGGTTGGCTACACCTTC

clone size: few
CDR3 length: 13
V gene: TRBV5-1
J gene: TRBJ2-2
D gene: -
CDR3 protein: CASRTENTGELFF
CDR3 DNA: TGCGCCAGTCGGACAGAGAACACCGGGGAGCTGTTTTTT

clone size: -
CDR3 length: 18
V gene: TRBV9
J gene: TRBJ2-3
D gene: TRBD2
CDR3 protein: CASSVATGLAGAGDTQYF
CDR3 DNA: TGTGCCAGCAGCGTAGCTACGGGACTAGCGGGAGCTGGAGATACGCAGTATTTT

clone size: -
CDR3 length: 17
V gene: TRBV18
J gene: TRBJ2-7
D gene: TRBD2
CDR3 protein: CASSPRRGGLSSYEQYF
CDR3 DNA: TGTGCCAGCTCACCACGGCGGGGGGGCCTAAGTTCCTACGAGCAGTACTTC

clone size: few
CDR3 length: 15
V gene: TRBV5-5
J gene: TRBJ1-2
D gene: -
CDR3 protein: CASSFTGLANYGYTF
CDR3 DNA: TGTGCCAGCAGCTTTACAGGGCTTGCTAACTATGGCTACACCTTC

clone size: -
CDR3 length: 16
V gene: TRBV5-1
J gene: TRBJ1-2
D gene: TRBD1
CDR3 protein: CASSLAPDRGGHGYTF
CDR3 DNA: TGCGCCAGCAGCTTGGCCCCGGACAGGGGAGGTCACGGCTACACCTTC

clone size: -
CDR3 length: 15
V gene: TRBV2
J gene: TRBJ2-7
D gene: -
CDR3 protein: CASRYNTQGTYEQYF
CDR3 DNA: TGTGCCAGCAGGTACAATACACAGGGTACCTACGAGCAGTACTTC

clone size: -
CDR3 length: 16
V gene: TRBV19
J gene: TRBJ1-2
D gene: -
CDR3 protein: CASSATGGPANYGYTF
CDR3 DNA: TGTGCCAGTAGCGCCACGGGGGGCCCCGCTAACTATGGCTACACCTTC

clone size: -
CDR3 length: 11
V gene: TRBV30
J gene: TRBJ2-7
D gene: -
CDR3 protein: CALTRAYEQYF
CDR3 DNA: TGTGCCTTGACCCGGGCCTACGAGCAGTACTTC

clone size: once
CDR3 length: 15
V gene: TRBV28
J gene: TRBJ1-2
D gene: TRBD1
CDR3 protein: CASSFSHRGNYGYTF
CDR3 DNA: TGTGCCAGCAGCTTCTCCCACAGGGGGAACTATGGCTACACCTTC

clone size: -
CDR3 length: 14
V gene: TRBV30
J gene: TRBJ2-4
D gene: -
CDR3 protein: CAWSVGQGEDIPNF
CDR3 DNA: TGTGCCTGGAGTGTTGGTCAGGGCGAGGACATTCCCAACTTC

clone size: -
CDR3 length: 16
V gene: TRBV28
J gene: TRBJ2-1
D gene: TRBD1
CDR3 protein: CASSGTGRPPYNEQFF
CDR3 DNA: TGTGCCAGCAGCGGGACAGGGAGGCCCCCTTACAATGAGCAGTTCTTC

clone size: -
CDR3 length: 14
V gene: TRBV9
J gene: TRBJ2-7
D gene: TRBD2
CDR3 protein: CASNLAGSSYEQYF
CDR3 DNA: TGTGCCAGCAACCTAGCGGGGAGCTCCTACGAGCAGTACTTC

clone size: -
CDR3 length: 16
V gene: TRBV18
J gene: TRBJ1-1
D gene: -
CDR3 protein: CASSPGQGMGNTEAFF
CDR3 DNA: TGTGCCAGCTCACCGGGGCAGGGGATGGGGAACACTGAAGCTTTCTTT

clone size: -
CDR3 length: 14
V gene: TRBV9
J gene: TRBJ2-3
D gene: -
CDR3 protein: CASSAGLTTDTQYF
CDR3 DNA: TGTGCCAGCAGCGCCGGACTAACCACAGATACGCAGTATTTT

clone size: -
CDR3 length: 14
V gene: TRBV9
J gene: TRBJ2-5
D gene: TRBD1
CDR3 protein: CASSVDGQGETQYF
CDR3 DNA: TGTGCCAGCAGCGTAGATGGACAGGGGGAGACCCAGTACTTC

clone size: -
CDR3 length: 15
V gene: TRBV6-5
J gene: TRBJ2-1
D gene: TRBD1
CDR3 protein: CASSYSTGAYNEQFF
CDR3 DNA: TGTGCCAGCAGTTATTCGACAGGGGCCTACAATGAGCAGTTCTTC